The clone carrying this TCR beta chain appeared many times. The authors drew roughly 9.8 milliliters of peripheral blood from each donor. A second PCR, run for about 6 to 11 cycles, used a sample-barcoded 5' primer plus a J-beta primer mix. TCRdb itself ran the 5' RACE reads through MiXCR, one entry per CDR3 protein. The sample lists fewer than 2,000,000 distinct CDR3 sequences, 34% seen once, with about 11% in the top ten. The sample originates from a study of blood T cells in healthy people across ages. Study in general: In model experiments, template switching was able to capture about one barcoded beta molecule for every two T cells that were present.

Germline V lookup: CDR1 GTSNPN, CDR2 SVGIG (reference sequence). V was pared by 2 bases and J by 0 bases, with 4 bases between. The CDR3 length is 12 residues. The receptor was isolated from a woman aged 25 to 39 in good health. Sequencing input: blood. The genes are TRBV30 and TRBJ1-2; D gene unclear. CDR3 residues: CAWSMANYGYTF. The CDR3 DNA is TGTGCCTGGAGTATGGCTAACTATGGCTACACCTTC. The variable domain in full, with the rest retrieved from reference TRBV30 and TRBJ1-2, is SQTIHQWPATLVQPVGSPLSLECTVEGTSNPNLYWYRQAAGRGLQLLFYSVGIGQISSEVPQNLSASRPQDRQFILSSKKLLLSDSGFYLCAWSMANYGYTFGSGTRLTVV.